This entry is about one T cell receptor (beta chain). Its antigen is as yet unknown. The record originates from a study of T cell responses to AZD1222 COVID-19 vaccine. Assay used: immunoSEQ multiplex PCR; TCRdb lists only in-frame clones, some missing. The table lists around 99,000 clones, 88% of them singletons, with about 15% in the top ten. Study-level results: Following two doses of AZD1222, Spike-specific TCR breadth and depth rose. Among vaccine-associated CD4 TCRs, coverage spanned spike, with dominance at 160-218 and 743-854.

Germline CDR1 and CDR2: MRHNA and SNTAGT. This CDR3 has 13 amino acids. V lost 2 bases, J lost 5 bases, and 7 bases lay in between. The sequencing here drew on peripheral blood, taken on day 0 of AZD1222 vaccination. This TCR was recovered from an adult in good health. This chain connects TRBV6-4 to TRBJ2-1, with D uncertain. DNA for the CDR3: TGTGCCAGCAGTGACAGACTCAACAATGAGCAGTTCTTC. It is translated as CASSDRLNNEQFF.